This T cell receptor (beta chain) was sequenced during a study of blood T cell repertoires in COVID-19. At the level of the study: The United States, Italy and Spain provided the acute and convalescent COVID-19 samples. PBMCs, B-cell-depleted T cells, or T cells were the source of the cDNA or gDNA that made up the material.

Authors' analysis steps: Cell counts per sample came from amplifying reference gene primers. Assay used: immunoSEQ multiplex PCR; TCRdb lists only in-frame clones, some missing. V and J calls and clone size are those listed in that table; D and trimming were worked out from the DNA. The sample consists of about 220,000 clones, around 82% of them appearing once. Sequencing input: peripheral blood. The source is a woman aged 25-40 years who had recovered from COVID-19.

Here the CDR3 reads CATSRPGEKLFF. The CDR3 DNA is TGTGCCACCAGCAGGCCCGGGGAAAAACTGTTTTTT. The chain joins TRBV15 to TRBJ1-4, with no clear D. Germline assignment: CDR1 LNHNV and CDR2 YYDKDF (reference sequence). V was cut by 3 bases and J by 8 bases, with 7 bases left in between. The CDR3 has 12 amino acids.